This T cell receptor (beta chain) was sequenced in a study of cytomegalovirus exposure and HLA in healthy donors. Germline V gene sequence: CDR1 SGHRS, CDR2 YFSETQ. CDR3 length equals 16 residues. V shed 0 bases, J shed 10 bases, and the junction held 10 bases outside the gene matches. Using immunoSEQ multiplex PCR, the repertoire was profiled, and TCRdb retains in-frame clones only, with some absent. The table has 130,000 to 150,000 clones, 85% to 90% seen once. The chain is built from TRBV5-1 and TRBJ1-6; 7 nucleotides agree with TRBD1. The sequence was collected from a woman aged 18-29 years in good health and CMV-seropositive. Material for sequencing was PBMCs. As DNA, the CDR3 is TGCGCCAGCAGCTTGGCCGCCGGACAGGCGAACTCACCCCTCCACTTT. This codes for CASSLAAGQANSPLHF.